Listed below are T cell receptor beta chains from one sample, sequenced in a study of cytomegalovirus exposure and HLA in healthy donors. Assay used: immunoSEQ multiplex PCR; TCRdb lists only in-frame clones, some missing. The sample yields about 73,000 clones, 95% seen once. Sequencing was done on a sample of PBMCs. These TCRs come from a man between 18 and 35 years old in good health and CMV-seronegative. Each CDR3 is given with its conserved first and last residue. The D gene is left open where the match is weak. A clone size is listed for some rows: how often the clone was seen (once, few, many), or a class if it is expanded.

len	d_gene	v_gene	j_gene	abundance	CDR3nt	CDR3aa
14	-	TRBV27	TRBJ2-7	-	TGTGCCAGCAGTTCTTCCGGACATCCCTACGAGCAGTACTTC	CASSSSGHPYEQYF
13	-	TRBV27	TRBJ2-2	once	TGTGCCAGCAGTCCCCAAGAGACCGGGGAGCTGTTTTTT	CASSPQETGELFF
15	TRBD1	TRBV27	TRBJ1-1	-	TGTGCCAGCAGTATAACCGGGACAGTGAACACTGAAGCTTTCTTT	CASSITGTVNTEAFF
13	-	TRBV10-1	TRBJ2-1	-	TGCGCCAGCAGTCCGCCGGACAGCAATGAGCAGTTCTTC	CASSPPDSNEQFF
16	TRBD1	TRBV19	TRBJ1-4	-	TGTGCCAGTAGTCACGGACAGGGGAAAACTAATGAAAAACTGTTTTTT	CASSHGQGKTNEKLFF
14	TRBD1	TRBV23-1	TRBJ1-3	-	TGCGCCACATCCCGAGGGGGCTCAGGAAACACCATATATTTT	CATSRGGSGNTIYF
18	TRBD2	TRBV7-2	TRBJ2-2	-	TGTGCCAGCAGCTTAATGGCTAGCGGGGGGGCAGACACCGGGGAGCTGTTTTTT	CASSLMASGGADTGELFF
13	-	TRBV6-5	TRBJ2-2	-	TGTGCCAGCAGTGGCCGCCTAGACGGGGAGCTGTTTTTT	CASSGRLDGELFF
14	TRBD1	TRBV11-1	TRBJ2-7	-	TGTGCCAGCACCTGGGGCAGGGGGCCCTACGAGCAGTACTTC	CASTWGRGPYEQYF
15	-	TRBV19	TRBJ1-5	-	TGTGCCAGTAGGTCCGCCGGGACAACCTATCAGCCCCAGCATTTT	CASRSAGTTYQPQHF
14	TRBD1	TRBV4-1	TRBJ1-2	-	TGCGCCAGCAGCCATTCGACAGGGGTGAATGGCTACACCTTC	CASSHSTGVNGYTF
17	-	TRBV14	TRBJ1-4	once	TGTGCCAGCACAGCCAGCCTCAGACTTGCAACTAATGAAAAACTGTTTTTT	CASTASLRLATNEKLFF
15	TRBD2	TRBV28	TRBJ2-7	-	TGTGCCAGCAGCTCACCGGGGGGGACCTCCTACGAGCAGTACTTC	CASSSPGGTSYEQYF
13	TRBD1	TRBV4-3	TRBJ1-2	-	TGCGCCAGCAGCCCGGGACAGGATTATGGCTACACCTTC	CASSPGQDYGYTF
14	TRBD1	TRBV2	TRBJ2-3	-	TGTGCCAGCGGGGGGACAGGGGCTATAGATACGCAGTATTTT	CASGGTGAIDTQYF
15	TRBD2	TRBV6-1	TRBJ2-5	-	TGTGCCAGCAGTGAAGTCCACGGACTAGCCGAGACCCAGTACTTC	CASSEVHGLAETQYF
16	TRBD1	TRBV5-6	TRBJ2-1	-	TGTGCCAGCAGCTTGTTGTCCGGGACAGGGAACAATGAGCAGTTCTTC	CASSLLSGTGNNEQFF
14	TRBD1	TRBV7-3	TRBJ2-2	-	TGTGCCAGCAGCTCCATACAGGGGGCCGGGGAGCTGTTTTTT	CASSSIQGAGELFF
16	-	TRBV7-9	TRBJ1-1	-	TGTGCCAGCAGCTTACTCAATACGGACAGGAACACTGAAGCTTTCTTT	CASSLLNTDRNTEAFF
14	-	TRBV2	TRBJ1-1	-	TGTGCCAGCAGTGTGGCGGGCTTGAACACTGAAGCTTTCTTT	CASSVAGLNTEAFF
15	-	TRBV7-2	TRBJ1-5	-	TGTGCCAGCAGCCCGCAGGGGCTCTTCAATCAGCCCCAGCATTTT	CASSPQGLFNQPQHF
12	-	TRBV30	TRBJ2-7	-	TGTGCCTGGAGTGGGGGGCCCCTGAAGCAGTACTTC	CAWSGGPLKQYF
14	TRBD1	TRBV30	TRBJ1-2	-	TGTGCCTGGAGTGCCGGGACAGGGTTCTATGGCTACACCTTC	CAWSAGTGFYGYTF
20	TRBD1	TRBV28	TRBJ1-1	-	TGTGCCAGCAGTTGGGCCCTACGTCGGGACAGACGCTCAATGAACACTGAAGCTTTCTTT	CASSWALRRDRRSMNTEAFF
13	-	TRBV6-1	TRBJ2-7	-	TGTGCCAGCAGGGGGGAGGTTTCCTACGAGCAGTACTTC	CASRGEVSYEQYF
17	-	TRBV5-1	TRBJ2-7	once	TGCGCCAGCAGCTTCCGGACAGCTACCTACGAGTTCTACGAGCAGTACTTC	CASSFRTATYEFYEQYF
17	TRBD2	TRBV7-2	TRBJ2-5	-	TGTGCCAGCAGCACCGCCCAGTGGGCGGGGGGGGAAGAGACCCAGTACTTC	CASSTAQWAGGEETQYF
13	-	TRBV15	TRBJ2-5	-	TGTGCCACCAGCGGAGAGTCCGGGGAGACCCAGTACTTC	CATSGESGETQYF
15	TRBD1	TRBV2	TRBJ1-2	-	TGTGCCAGCAGTGAAGGGCGGGACAGTTTTTCTTACTACACCTTC	CASSEGRDSFSYYTF
17	-	TRBV14	TRBJ1-1	once	TGTGCCAGCAGCCAAGATCCGGCAGCCGACAGTAGCGGTGAAGCTTTCTTT	CASSQDPAADSSGEAFF
14	TRBD2	TRBV5-1	TRBJ2-3	-	TGCGCCAGCAACCCTAGCGGCTCCACAGATACGCAGTATTTT	CASNPSGSTDTQYF
16	-	TRBV11-2	TRBJ1-1	once	TGTGCCAGCAGCTCCTCCGGGACAAAAGTGAACACTGAAGCTTTCTTT	CASSSSGTKVNTEAFF
15	TRBD1	TRBV27	TRBJ1-2	-	TGTGCCAGCAGTTCAGGGGGCCCCCCGAGGGATGGCTACACCTTC	CASSSGGPPRDGYTF
16	TRBD2	TRBV28	TRBJ2-1	-	TGTGCCAGCAGTTTGGGACTAGCGCTCTCCTACAATGAGCAGTTCTTC	CASSLGLALSYNEQFF
15	TRBD1	TRBV27	TRBJ1-2	-	TGTGCCAGCACCCCAACCGGGACAGGGAGGTATGGCTACACCTTC	CASTPTGTGRYGYTF
13	TRBD1	TRBV10-3	TRBJ1-2	few	TGTGCCATCAGTGACCCCGGACAGGCGGCTTCGACCTTC	CAISDPGQAASTF
17	-	TRBV28	TRBJ1-5	once	TGTGCCAGCAGTCCACAGGACAGTCGTTATAGCAATCAGCCCCAGCATTTT	CASSPQDSRYSNQPQHF
16	-	TRBV19	TRBJ1-5	-	TGTGCCAGTAGTATAAGCGGGACTATGAGCAATCAGCCCCAGCATTTT	CASSISGTMSNQPQHF
15	-	TRBV6-1	TRBJ1-1	-	TGTGCCAGCAGTGAAGTGGGGGGGTTGAACACTGAAGCTTTCTTT	CASSEVGGLNTEAFF
19	-	TRBV5-6	TRBJ1-2	-	TGTGCCAGCAGCTGGGGGGGGTCGGGAAGAGGCAACACTAACTATGGCTACACCTTC	CASSWGGSGRGNTNYGYTF
12	-	TRBV30	TRBJ1-2	-	TGTGCCTGGAGACAGGAAAACTATGGCTACACCTTC	CAWRQENYGYTF
12	-	TRBV28	TRBJ1-1	-	TGTGCCAGCACCCGTGGGGGGTTCGAAGCTTTCTTT	CASTRGGFEAFF
12	-	TRBV14	TRBJ2-7	-	TGTGCCAGCAGCCGGCGGGGCCACGAGCAGTACTTC	CASSRRGHEQYF
15	TRBD1	TRBV10-3	TRBJ1-1	-	TGTGCCACCACGGCGGGCACAGGGGGAGACACTGAAGCTTTCTTT	CATTAGTGGDTEAFF